This T cell receptor beta chain came from a study of patients and donors after allogeneic stem cell transplantation. TCRdb fed the RT-PCR reads into MiXCR, producing one record per CDR3 protein. The sample gives about 210,000 distinct CDR3 sequences, roughly 38% of which show up once; 9.5% to 13% is in the top ten. Germline CDR1 is MNHEY and CDR2 is SVGAGI. The CDR3 length is 14 residues. The trim removed 8 bases at V and 6 bases at J, leaving 12 bases unmatched. The rearrangement links TRBV6-5 to TRBJ1-1, with 7 bases fitting TRBD1. This TCR was recovered from a human donor who was either an allogeneic HSCT recipient or a stem cell or donor lymphocyte infusion donor (not recorded which). It is not recorded whose cells these are; they may come from a transplant donor. Sequenced: blood, either unsorted or a sorted T cell fraction (not recorded which). CDR3 sequence reads: CASDPSGGGAEAFF. In DNA, the CDR3 is TGTGCCAGCGACCCCTCCGGAGGGGGCGCTGAAGCTTTCTTT.